What follows are 15 T cell receptor beta chains derived from one specimen sequenced in a study of type 1 regulatory T cells. One entry per CDR3 protein, called by TCRdb with MiXCR from the reads. This table holds 12,000 to 15,000 distinct CDR3 sequences, roughly 13% found once. Their antigens are not known. The sequencing sample was made of cultured T cells, either the whole culture or a sorted T cell fraction (not recorded which). The receptors derive from a human donor in good health.

The table lists this clonotype with many counts. J is TRBJ2-2 and V is TRBV3-1; no definite D call. Germline V CDR1 and CDR2: LGHDT, YNNKEL (reference sequence). The CDR3 runs 14 residues. The ends were cut back, 6 bases at V and 8 bases at J, with 16 bases in the middle. Written as DNA, the CDR3 is TGTGCCAGCAGTCTTACCTCCCTAGTAGGGGAGCTGTTTTTT. This encodes CASSLTSLVGELFF.

This clonotype was seen at least ten times. This sequence joins TRBV15 and TRBJ2-1; 7 bases are shared with TRBD1. There are 16 residues in the CDR3. V gave up 1 base and J gave up 5 bases; unmatched junction bases: 8. Germline V gene lookup returns CDR1 LNHNV and CDR2 YYDKDF (reference sequence). CDR3 protein: CATSRGPGGFNNEQFF. CDR3 bases: TGTGCCACCAGCAGAGGCCCAGGGGGTTTTAACAATGAGCAGTTCTTC.

V usage is TRBV5-5 and J usage is TRBJ2-3; D is unclear. Trimming left V 0 bases short and J 6 bases short, with 8 bases between. Per the germline V gene, CDR1 is SGHKS and CDR2 is YYEKEE (reference sequence). The CDR3 contains 13 residues. The CDR3 DNA is TGTGCCAGCAGCTTGGGGCCTCCGGATACGCAGTATTTT. Its translation: CASSLGPPDTQYF.

The table lists this clonotype with many counts. This chain links TRBV5-6 with TRBJ2-4; 8 nucleotides match TRBD1. In germline, CDR1 is SGHDT, CDR2 YYEEEE. The CDR3 totals 14 residues. Trimming took 4 bases from V and 8 from J; bases not matched to a gene: 8. CDR3 DNA: TGTGCCAGCAGCCGCGGACAGGGAAGGGACATTCAGTACTTC. Translation: CASSRGQGRDIQYF. The variable domain in full, completed from reference TRBV5-6 and TRBJ2-4, reads DAGVTQSPTHLIKTRGQQVTLRCSPKSGHDTVSWYQQALGQGPQFIFQYYEEEERQRGNFPDRFSGHQFPNYSSELNVNALLLGDSALYLCASSRGQGRDIQYFGAGTRLSVL.

The table lists this clonotype with many counts. The chain couples TRBV6-5 to TRBJ2-7, with 11 bases fitting TRBD2. Germline V gene sequence: CDR1 MNHEY, CDR2 SVGAGI. The CDR3 consists of 15 residues. Unmatched junction bases numbered 6, after V lost 5 bases and J lost 3 bases. CDR3 in amino acids: CASSDGTSGGYEQYF. DNA of the CDR3: TGTGCCAGCAGTGATGGGACTAGCGGAGGCTACGAGCAGTACTTC.

This clonotype was counted ten times or more. DNA of the CDR3: TGTGCCAGCAGCACACCGGGCCGCTACAATGAGCAGTTCTTC. This sequence encodes CASSTPGRYNEQFF. J is TRBJ2-1 and V is TRBV3-1, with unresolved D. Trimming removed 5 bases at V and 3 bases at J, with 11 bases between. Germline loops: CDR1 LGHDT, CDR2 YNNKEL (reference sequence). The CDR3 is 14 residues long.

The chain couples TRBV6-2 or TRBV6-3 to TRBJ2-3; D possibly corresponds to TRBD1 (5 bases). CDR3 length: 13 residues. In germline, CDR1 is MNHEY, CDR2 SVGEGT. V lost 6 bases to trimming and J lost 1 base, with 8 bases between them. The CDR3 DNA is TGTGCCAGCAGCACACAGGGCACAGATACGCAGTATTTT. This encodes CASSTQGTDTQYF.

Relative to its sample, this clonotype is medium-sized. J is TRBJ2-1 and V is TRBV15; the D is unclear. Trimming shortened V by 6 bases and J by 1 base, and 16 bases separated the two germline ends. Germline V gene lookup returns CDR1 LNHNV and CDR2 YYDKDF (reference sequence). The CDR3 has 16 amino acids. CDR3 amino acids: CATRRDLGSSYNEQFF. The CDR3 region has the DNA TGTGCCACCAGACGAGATTTAGGGTCTTCCTACAATGAGCAGTTCTTC.

Only a few counts were recorded for this clonotype. The chain employs TRBV28 and TRBJ1-5, with a possible D match to TRBD1 (5 bases). CDR3 length equals 13 residues. The germline V and J ends were trimmed by 8 bases and 6 bases, with 14 bases remaining between them. Germline loops: CDR1 MDHEN, CDR2 SYDVKM. The CDR3 region has the DNA TGTGCCAGCTCTAGGGGCGGGACTCAGCCCCAGCATTTT. Its translation: CASSRGGTQPQHF.

Note on this clonotype: A single base separates this from a much larger clone, so it may be a read error. V and J are TRBV6-2 or TRBV6-3 and TRBJ2-2; D not certain. Germline CDR1 reads MNHEY; CDR2 reads SVGEGT. This CDR3 spans 9 amino acids. CDR3 region: CANSYFPIF. For the CDR3, the DNA is TGTGCCAACAGTTACTTCCCCATTTTT.

In this sample, this clonotype turned up many times. CDR3 in amino acids: CATSLDGRGEQFF. The CDR3 nucleotides read TGTGCCACCAGTCTAGACGGGAGGGGTGAGCAGTTCTTC. The chain carries TRBV24-1 and TRBJ2-1; TRBD2 matches 8 bases. Trimming at V came to 6 bases and at J to 9 bases, leaving 6 bases not matched to a gene. From germline, CDR1 is KGHDR and CDR2 SFDVKD. The CDR3 consists of 13 residues.

This clonotype has a handful of counts. V and J are TRBV20-1 and TRBJ2-5; TRBD1 or TRBD2 may be the D gene (5 bases each). V was clipped by 2 bases and J by 4 bases, with 11 bases between them. Germline loops: CDR1 DFQATT, CDR2 SNEGSKA (reference sequence). This CDR3 is 13 amino acids long. CDR3 sequence reads: CSARPPGRETQYF. DNA for the CDR3: TGCAGTGCTAGACCGCCAGGGAGAGAGACCCAGTACTTC.

In its sample, this clonotype was seen many times. This rearrangement joins TRBV5-1 to TRBJ2-4; perhaps D is TRBD1 or TRBD2 (5 bases each). The V gene lost 4 bases and the J gene lost 10 bases, with 18 bases spanning the gap. CDR1 is SGHRS and CDR2 is YFSETQ in the germline V gene. The CDR3 sequence is 14 residues long. DNA for the CDR3: TGCGCCAGCAGCCAGGGACGGCGGCTCGAGATTCAGTACTTC. Translated, it gives CASSQGRRLEIQYF.

The DNA for the CDR3 is TGTGCCAGCAGCACCTACAGGGGTCGGACCGGGGAGCTGTTTTTT. It encodes CASSTYRGRTGELFF. The chain uses TRBV7-2 and TRBJ2-2, with 7 bases matching TRBD1. V lost 5 bases and J lost 5; bases outside the gene matches: 8. CDR1 SGHTA and CDR2 FQGNSA come from the germline V gene. The CDR3 contains 15 residues.

This clonotype occurred a few times. The V call is TRBV15, the J call TRBJ2-5; unclear D gene. V shed 3 bases and J shed 2 bases, with 4 bases lying between them. This CDR3 spans 12 amino acids. From germline, CDR1 is LNHNV and CDR2 YYDKDF (reference sequence). The CDR3 region is CATSRTQETQYF. CDR3 DNA: TGTGCCACCAGCAGGACACAAGAGACCCAGTACTTC.